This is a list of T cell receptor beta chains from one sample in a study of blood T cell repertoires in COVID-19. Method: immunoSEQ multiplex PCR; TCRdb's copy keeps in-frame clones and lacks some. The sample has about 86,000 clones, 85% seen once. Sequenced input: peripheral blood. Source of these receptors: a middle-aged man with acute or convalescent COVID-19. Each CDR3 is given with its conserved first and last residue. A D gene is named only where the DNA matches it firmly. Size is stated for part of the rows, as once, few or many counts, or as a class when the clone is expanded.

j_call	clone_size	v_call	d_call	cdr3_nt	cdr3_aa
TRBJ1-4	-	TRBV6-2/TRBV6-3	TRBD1	TGTGCCAGCAGTTACTCCGGACAGGGAAATGAAAAACTGTTTTTT	CASSYSGQGNEKLFF
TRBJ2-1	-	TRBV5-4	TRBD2	TGTGCCAGCAGCCGGGGACTAGCCAACAATGAGCAGTTCTTC	CASSRGLANNEQFF
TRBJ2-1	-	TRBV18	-	TGTGCCAGCTCACCACTCACTTCTGAGCAGTTCTTC	CASSPLTSEQFF
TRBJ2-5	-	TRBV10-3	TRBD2	TGTGCCATCAGTGAGTTGCCGGGAGGCCAAGAGACCCAGTACTTC	CAISELPGGQETQYF
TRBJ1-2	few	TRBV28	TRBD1	TGTGCCAGCAGTTTCCGGGACAGGGGAAACTATGGCTACACCTTC	CASSFRDRGNYGYTF
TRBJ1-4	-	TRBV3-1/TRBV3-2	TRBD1	TGTGCCAGCAGCCAGCGACAGGGAACTGAAAAACTGTTTTTT	CASSQRQGTEKLFF
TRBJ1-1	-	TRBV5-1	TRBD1	TGCGCCAGCAGCTTGACAGGGGATGGAGGAGGGAACACTGAAGCTTTCTTT	CASSLTGDGGGNTEAFF
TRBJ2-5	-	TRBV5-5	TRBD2	TGTGCCAGCAGAACCACGGGGGGGACCACCGGGGGAAAAGAGACCCAGTACTTC	CASRTTGGTTGGKETQYF
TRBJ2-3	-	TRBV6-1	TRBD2	TGTGCCAGCAGTGAGGATTGGGGGAGGGCCTCGGATACGCAGTATTTT	CASSEDWGRASDTQYF
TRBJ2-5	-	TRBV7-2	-	TGTGCCAGCAGCTTATTCTCCCAAGAGACCCAGTACTTC	CASSLFSQETQYF
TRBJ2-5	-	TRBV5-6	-	TGTGCCAGCAGCTTGGAACGGGGAACCCAACAAGAGACCCAGTACTTC	CASSLERGTQQETQYF
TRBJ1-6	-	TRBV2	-	TGTGCCAGCAGTGGCGACGGACAGAATTCACCCCTCCACTTT	CASSGDGQNSPLHF
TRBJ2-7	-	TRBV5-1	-	TGCGCCAGCAGCTTGTCCCTTGACTTCTATCTCGTCGAGCAGTACTTC	CASSLSLDFYLVEQYF
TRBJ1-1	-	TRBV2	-	TGTGCCAGCACGGAGGCTGAAGCTTTCTTT	CASTEAEAFF
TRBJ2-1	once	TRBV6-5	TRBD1	TGTGCCAGCAGTCCGACGGACAGGGAACATGAGCAGTTCTTC	CASSPTDREHEQFF
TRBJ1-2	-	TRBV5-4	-	TGTGCCAGCAGCTTGCCTACCCAGGGACTCTATGGCTACACCTTC	CASSLPTQGLYGYTF
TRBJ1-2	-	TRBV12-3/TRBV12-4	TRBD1	TGTGCCAGCAGCCTGACAGGGAGCTATGGCTACACCTTC	CASSLTGSYGYTF
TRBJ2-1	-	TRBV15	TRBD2	TGTGCCACCAGCTGGCCGGTCGGCCAGCGGGGGAACTCCTACAATGAGCAGTTCTTC	CATSWPVGQRGNSYNEQFF
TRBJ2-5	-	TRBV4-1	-	TGCGCCAGCAGCCAAGCGATAGGGGATCACGCCCAAGAGACCCAGTACTTC	CASSQAIGDHAQETQYF
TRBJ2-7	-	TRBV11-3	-	TGTGCCAGCAGCTTACTCCGGGGCTACGAGCAGTACTTC	CASSLLRGYEQYF
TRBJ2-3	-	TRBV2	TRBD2	TGTGCCAGCAGTGGTAGGACTAGCCGCACCACAGATACGCAGTATTTT	CASSGRTSRTTDTQYF
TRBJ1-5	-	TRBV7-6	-	TGTGCCAGCAGCTTAGGGCAGAGCAATCAGCCCCAGCATTTT	CASSLGQSNQPQHF
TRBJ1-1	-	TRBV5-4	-	TGTGCCAGCAGCTTGGCCGTCGGTGCCACTGAAGCTTTCTTT	CASSLAVGATEAFF
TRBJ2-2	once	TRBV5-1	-	TGCGCCAGCGAACCAGACACGAACACCGGGGAGCTGTTTTTT	CASEPDTNTGELFF
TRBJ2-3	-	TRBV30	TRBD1	TGTGCCTGGAGTGTGGGACAGGGCGTAAATACGCAGTATTTT	CAWSVGQGVNTQYF
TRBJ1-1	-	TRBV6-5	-	TGTGCCAGCACCGAGGGTCTATGGGCTTTCTTT	CASTEGLWAFF
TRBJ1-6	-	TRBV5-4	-	TGTGCCAGCAGAACCACTACAGGCGGGAATAATTCACCCCTCCACTTT	CASRTTTGGNNSPLHF
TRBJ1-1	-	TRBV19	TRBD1	TGTGCCAGTAGTATCGGGCTATACAGGGGGCCCACTGAAGCTTTCTTT	CASSIGLYRGPTEAFF
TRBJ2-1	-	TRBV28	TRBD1	TGTGCCAGCAGTCGCACACGGACAGGGGGAGGCAATGAGCAGTTCTTC	CASSRTRTGGGNEQFF
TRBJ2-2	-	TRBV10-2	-	TGCGCCAGCTATCCAGGCGGGAAGGGCGGGGAGCTGTTTTTT	CASYPGGKGGELFF
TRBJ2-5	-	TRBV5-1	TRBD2	TGCGCCAGCAGCTTGGGCGGCGGGAGTCGTTTAGAGACCCAGTACTTC	CASSLGGGSRLETQYF
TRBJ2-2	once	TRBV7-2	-	TGTGCCAGCAGCTTAGGGAGTATCGCGACCGGGGAGCTGTTTTTT	CASSLGSIATGELFF
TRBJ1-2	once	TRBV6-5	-	TGTGCCAGCAGTTACTCGACGGGATATGGCTACACCTTC	CASSYSTGYGYTF
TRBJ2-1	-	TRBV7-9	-	TGTGCCAGCAGCTCACAGGGCCATGAGCAGTTCTTC	CASSSQGHEQFF
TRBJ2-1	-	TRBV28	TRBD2	TGTGCCAGCTCTCCTCCGGGACTAGCGGGGTTACAGAGCTCCTACAATGAGCAGTTCTTC	CASSPPGLAGLQSSYNEQFF
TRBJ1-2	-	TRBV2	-	TGTGCCAGCAGTGAACAGGGGTACTATGGCTACACCTTC	CASSEQGYYGYTF
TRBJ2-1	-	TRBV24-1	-	TGTGCCACCAGTGATCCAGGGTCAGGGGCTATAGATGAGCAGTTCTTC	CATSDPGSGAIDEQFF
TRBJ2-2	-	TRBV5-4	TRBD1	TGTGCCAGCAGCTTGACAGGGGCAGGTACCGGGGAGCTGTTTTTT	CASSLTGAGTGELFF
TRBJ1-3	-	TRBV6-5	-	TGTGCCAGCAGTTACTCCGGACTGACCTCTGGAAACACCATATATTTT	CASSYSGLTSGNTIYF
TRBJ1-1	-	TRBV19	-	TGTGCCAGTACTATAGCGGGGTCCCGAGCCCTCAAGGAAGCTTTCTTT	CASTIAGSRALKEAFF
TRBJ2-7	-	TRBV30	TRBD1	TGTGCCTGGAGTGGTCGGACAGGGAGCTCCTACGAGCAGTACTTC	CAWSGRTGSSYEQYF
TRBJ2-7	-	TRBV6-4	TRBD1	TGTGCCAGCAGTAGGGACAGGGGCTACGAGCAGTACTTC	CASSRDRGYEQYF
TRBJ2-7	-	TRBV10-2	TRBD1	TGCGCCAGCAGGACCGGGACAGGGAGTACCTACGAGCAGTACTTC	CASRTGTGSTYEQYF
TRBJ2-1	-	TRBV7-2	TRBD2	TGTGCCAGCAGCTTAGATCCTAGCGGGAGAAATGAGCAGTTCTTC	CASSLDPSGRNEQFF
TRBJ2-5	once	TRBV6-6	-	TGTGCCAGCAGTTCCCACACACAAGAGACCCAGTACTTC	CASSSHTQETQYF
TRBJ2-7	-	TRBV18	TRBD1	TGTGCCAGCTCACTTACGACAGGGGCAGCCTACGAGCAGTACTTC	CASSLTTGAAYEQYF
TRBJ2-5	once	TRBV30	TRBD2	TGTGCCTGGAGTAGATTAGCGGGACGACTTAGCCAAGAGACCCAGTACTTC	CAWSRLAGRLSQETQYF
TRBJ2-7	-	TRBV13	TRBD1	TGTGCCAGCAGCCCCGGGACAGGGGTCTCCTACGAGCAGTACTTC	CASSPGTGVSYEQYF
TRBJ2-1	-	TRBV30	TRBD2	TGTGCCTGGAGTGCACCCCCCGGACTAGCGGGGGTGTTCTTC	CAWSAPPGLAGVFF
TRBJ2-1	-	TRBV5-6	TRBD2	TGTGCCAGCAGCGTTAGCGGGGCCTACTACAATGAGCAGTTCTTC	CASSVSGAYYNEQFF
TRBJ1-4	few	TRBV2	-	TGTGCCAGCAGGACAGTGGGCGAAAAACTGTTTTTT	CASRTVGEKLFF
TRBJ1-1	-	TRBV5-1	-	TGCGCCAGCAGCTTACAGGGTGAAGCTTTCTTT	CASSLQGEAFF
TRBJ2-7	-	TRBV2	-	TGTGCCAGCAGTTGGGGGAGGTGGACAAACTACGAGCAGTACTTC	CASSWGRWTNYEQYF
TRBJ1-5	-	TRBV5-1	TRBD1	TGCGCCAGCAGCTTGACAGGGGGCAATCAGCCCCAGCATTTT	CASSLTGGNQPQHF